Sequencing of this TCR beta chain was carried out in a study of cytomegalovirus exposure and HLA in healthy donors. The PCR employed 60 Vbeta primers together with 13 Jbeta primers. Clones were sequenced by immunoSEQ multiplex PCR, and TCRdb holds only the in-frame ones, with some missing. The sample consists of about 130,000 clones, around four fifths of them appearing once. The CDR3 loop spans 13 amino acids. V shed 7 bases and J 4 bases; nucleotides not matched to a gene: 6. CDR1 is LNHDA, CDR2 SQIVND, per germline (reference sequence). This chain links TRBV19 with TRBJ2-5; 7 nucleotides line up with TRBD2. The sequenced sample was PBMCs. The sequence was collected from a middle-aged woman in good health and CMV-seropositive. CDR3 amino acids: CASNDGRGETQYF. In DNA form, the CDR3 reads TGTGCCAGTAACGATGGGAGGGGAGAGACCCAGTACTTC.